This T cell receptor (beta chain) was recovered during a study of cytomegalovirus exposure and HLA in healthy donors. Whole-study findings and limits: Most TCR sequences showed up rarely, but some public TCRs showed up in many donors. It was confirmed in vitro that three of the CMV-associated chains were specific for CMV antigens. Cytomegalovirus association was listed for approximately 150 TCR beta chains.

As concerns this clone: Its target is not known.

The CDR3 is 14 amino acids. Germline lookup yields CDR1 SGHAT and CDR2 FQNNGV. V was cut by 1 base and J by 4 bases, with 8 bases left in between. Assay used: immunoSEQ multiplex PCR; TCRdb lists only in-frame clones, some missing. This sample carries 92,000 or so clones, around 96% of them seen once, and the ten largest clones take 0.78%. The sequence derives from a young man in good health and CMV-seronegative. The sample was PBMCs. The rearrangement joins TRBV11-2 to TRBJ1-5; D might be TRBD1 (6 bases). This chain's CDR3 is CASSLAGVNQPQHF. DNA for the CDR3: TGTGCCAGCAGCTTAGCAGGGGTAAATCAGCCCCAGCATTTT.